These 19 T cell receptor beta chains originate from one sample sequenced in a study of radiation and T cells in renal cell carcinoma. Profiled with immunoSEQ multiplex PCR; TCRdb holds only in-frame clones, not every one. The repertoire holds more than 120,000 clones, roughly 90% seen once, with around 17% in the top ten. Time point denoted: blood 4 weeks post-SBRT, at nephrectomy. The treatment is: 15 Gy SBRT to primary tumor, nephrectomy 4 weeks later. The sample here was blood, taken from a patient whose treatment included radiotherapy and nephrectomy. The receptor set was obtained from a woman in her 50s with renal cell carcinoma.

The CDR3 loop reads CASSLEGGRGQPQHF. The CDR3 nucleotides are TGTGCCAGCAGCTTAGAAGGGGGGCGCGGTCAGCCCCAGCATTTT. The V gene is TRBV7-6, the J gene TRBJ1-5; D is perhaps TRBD1 (6 bases). The CDR3 sequence is 15 residues long. V gave up 1 base and J gave up 6 bases, with 13 bases separating them. The germline CDR1 and CDR2 sequences are SGHVS and FNYEAQ.

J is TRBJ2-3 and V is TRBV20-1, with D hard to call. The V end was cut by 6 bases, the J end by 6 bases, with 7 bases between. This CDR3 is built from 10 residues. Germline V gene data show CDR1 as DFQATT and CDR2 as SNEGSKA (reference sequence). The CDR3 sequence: CSANLDTQYF. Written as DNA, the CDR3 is TGCAGTGCGAATTTGGATACGCAGTATTTT.

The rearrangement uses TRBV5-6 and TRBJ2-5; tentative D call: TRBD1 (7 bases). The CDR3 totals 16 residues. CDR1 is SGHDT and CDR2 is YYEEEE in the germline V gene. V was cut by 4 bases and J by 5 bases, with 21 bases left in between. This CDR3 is CASSRGTAKGRETQYF. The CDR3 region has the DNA TGTGCCAGCAGCCGGGGGACAGCGAAAGGACGGGAGACCCAGTACTTC.

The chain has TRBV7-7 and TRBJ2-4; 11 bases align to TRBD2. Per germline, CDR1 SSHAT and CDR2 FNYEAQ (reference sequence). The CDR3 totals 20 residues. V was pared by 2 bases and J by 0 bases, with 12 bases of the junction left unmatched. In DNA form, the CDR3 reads TGTGCCAGCAGCTTAATCCTAGCGGGGGGCCAACCTCTAGCCAAAAACATTCAGTACTTC. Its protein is CASSLILAGGQPLAKNIQYF.

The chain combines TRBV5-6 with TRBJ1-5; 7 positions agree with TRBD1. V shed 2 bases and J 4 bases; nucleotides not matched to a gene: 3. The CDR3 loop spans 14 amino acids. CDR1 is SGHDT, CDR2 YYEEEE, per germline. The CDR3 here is CASSLGTDNQPQHF. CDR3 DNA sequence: TGTGCCAGCAGCTTAGGGACAGATAATCAGCCCCAGCATTTT.

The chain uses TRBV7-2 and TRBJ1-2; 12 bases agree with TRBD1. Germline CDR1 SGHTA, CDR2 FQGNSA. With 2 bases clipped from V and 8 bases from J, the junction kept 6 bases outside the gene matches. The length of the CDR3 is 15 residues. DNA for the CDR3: TGTGCCAGCAGCTTACAGGGACAGGGGGCGTGGGGCTACACCTTC. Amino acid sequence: CASSLQGQGAWGYTF.

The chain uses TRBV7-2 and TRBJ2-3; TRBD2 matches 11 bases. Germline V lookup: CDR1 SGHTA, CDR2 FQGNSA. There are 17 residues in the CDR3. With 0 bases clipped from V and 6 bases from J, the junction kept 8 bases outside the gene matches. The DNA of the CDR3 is TGTGCCAGCAGCTTAGCCGGTAGCGGGGGGGCAGGTGATACGCAGTATTTT. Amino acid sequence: CASSLAGSGGAGDTQYF.

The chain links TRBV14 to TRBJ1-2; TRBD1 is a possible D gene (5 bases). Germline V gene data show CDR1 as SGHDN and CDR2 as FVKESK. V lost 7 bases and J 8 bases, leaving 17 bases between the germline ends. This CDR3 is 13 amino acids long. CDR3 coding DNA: TGTGCCAGCAACCAGGGCCCGGGATGGGGCTACACCTTC. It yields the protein CASNQGPGWGYTF. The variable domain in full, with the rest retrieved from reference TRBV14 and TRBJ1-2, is EAGVTQFPSHSVIEKGQTVTLRCDPISGHDNLYWYRRVMGKEIKFLLHFVKESKQDESGMPNNRFLAERTGGTYSTLKVQPAELEDSGVYFCASNQGPGWGYTFGSGTRLTVV.

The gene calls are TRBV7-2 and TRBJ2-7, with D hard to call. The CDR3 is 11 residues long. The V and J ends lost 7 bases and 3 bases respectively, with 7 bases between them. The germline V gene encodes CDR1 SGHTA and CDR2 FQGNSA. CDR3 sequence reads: CASTLNYEQYF. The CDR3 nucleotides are TGTGCCAGCACCCTCAACTACGAGCAGTACTTC.

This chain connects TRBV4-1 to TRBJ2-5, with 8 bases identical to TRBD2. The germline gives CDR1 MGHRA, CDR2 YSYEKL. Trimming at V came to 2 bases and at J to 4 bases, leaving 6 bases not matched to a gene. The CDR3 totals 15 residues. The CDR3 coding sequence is TGCGCCAGCAGCCAACGAGCGGGAGAGGCAGAGACCCAGTACTTC. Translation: CASSQRAGEAETQYF.

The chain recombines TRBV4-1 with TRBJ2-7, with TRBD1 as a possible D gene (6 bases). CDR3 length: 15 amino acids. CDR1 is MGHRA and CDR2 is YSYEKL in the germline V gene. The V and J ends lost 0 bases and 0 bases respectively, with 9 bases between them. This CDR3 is CASSQDTRGSYEQYF. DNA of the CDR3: TGCGCCAGCAGCCAAGATACCAGGGGCTCCTACGAGCAGTACTTC.

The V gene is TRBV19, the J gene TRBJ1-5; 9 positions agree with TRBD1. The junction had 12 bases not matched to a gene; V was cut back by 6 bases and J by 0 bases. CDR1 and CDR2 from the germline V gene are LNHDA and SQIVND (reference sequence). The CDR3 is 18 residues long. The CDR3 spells CASSTQTGGKVSNQPQHF. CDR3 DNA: TGTGCCAGTAGCACACAGACAGGGGGAAAAGTTAGCAATCAGCCCCAGCATTTT.

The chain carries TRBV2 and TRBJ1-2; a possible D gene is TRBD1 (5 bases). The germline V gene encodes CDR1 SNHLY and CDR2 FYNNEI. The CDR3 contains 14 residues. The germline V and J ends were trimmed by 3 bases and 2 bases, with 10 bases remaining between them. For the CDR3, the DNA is TGTGCCAGCAGTGACGGACGGGGGAACTATGGCTACACCTTC. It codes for CASSDGRGNYGYTF.

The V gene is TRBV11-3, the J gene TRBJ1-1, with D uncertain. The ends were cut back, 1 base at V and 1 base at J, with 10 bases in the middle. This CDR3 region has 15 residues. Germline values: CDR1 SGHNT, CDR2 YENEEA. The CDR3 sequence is CASSLGGRTNTEAFF. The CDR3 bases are TGTGCCAGCAGCTTAGGTGGCAGGACGAACACTGAAGCTTTCTTT.

As DNA, the CDR3 is TGTGCCAGCAGTCCTTCCCCCGACCCGAACTATGGCTACACCTTC. Protein product: CASSPSPDPNYGYTF. The chain uses TRBV27 and TRBJ1-2; D not certain. Trimming stripped 5 bases from V and 2 bases from J, with 15 bases between. Germline V gene sequence: CDR1 MNHEY, CDR2 SMNVEV (reference sequence). The CDR3 has 15 amino acids.

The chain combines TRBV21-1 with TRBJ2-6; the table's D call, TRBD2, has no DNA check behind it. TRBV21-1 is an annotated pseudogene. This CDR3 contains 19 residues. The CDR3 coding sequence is TGTGCCAGCAGCACTTTGACTAGCGGGGGACTGTTTTGGGCCAACGTCCTGACTTTC. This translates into CASSTLTSGGLFWANVLTF.

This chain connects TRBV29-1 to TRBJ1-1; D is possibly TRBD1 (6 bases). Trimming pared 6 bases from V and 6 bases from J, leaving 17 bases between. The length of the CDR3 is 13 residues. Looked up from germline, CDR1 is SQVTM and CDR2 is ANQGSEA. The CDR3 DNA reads TGCAGCGTCGTGCCAGGGGCACCCTCTGAAGCTTTCTTT. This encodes CSVVPGAPSEAFF.

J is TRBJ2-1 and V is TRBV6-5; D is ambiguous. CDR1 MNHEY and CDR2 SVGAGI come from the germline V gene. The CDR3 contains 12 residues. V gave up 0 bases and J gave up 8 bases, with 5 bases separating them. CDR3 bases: TGTGCCAGCAGTTACTCGCTGGATGAGCAGTTCTTC. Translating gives CASSYSLDEQFF.

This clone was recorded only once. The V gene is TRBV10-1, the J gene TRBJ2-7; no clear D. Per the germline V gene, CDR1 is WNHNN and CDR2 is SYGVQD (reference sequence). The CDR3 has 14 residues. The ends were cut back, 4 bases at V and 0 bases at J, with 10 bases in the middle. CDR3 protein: CASSAGSSSYEQYF. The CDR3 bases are TGCGCCAGCAGTGCCGGGTCAAGCTCCTACGAGCAGTACTTC.